These 10 T cell receptor beta chains were sequenced from one sample in a study of blood T cell repertoires in COVID-19. The assay was immunoSEQ multiplex PCR, and TCRdb's table has in-frame clones only and misses some. The sample has some 170,000 clones; roughly four fifths are singletons. Sequencing input: peripheral blood. These receptors came from a woman older than 75 with acute or convalescent COVID-19.

The chain combines TRBV7-9 with TRBJ2-5; D perhaps matches TRBD1 (6 bases). V dropped 5 bases and J dropped 3 bases, with 13 bases sitting between them. Looked up from germline, CDR1 is SEHNR and CDR2 is FQNEAQ (reference sequence). The CDR3 is 14 residues long. The DNA for the CDR3 is TGTGCCAGCAGCCAAGGACAGAATAAAGAGACCCAGTACTTC. It yields the protein CASSQGQNKETQYF.

V and J are TRBV7-2 and TRBJ2-1; 11 nucleotides agree with TRBD2. V was pared by 5 bases and J by 4 bases, with 4 bases of the junction left unmatched. This CDR3 region has 15 residues. Germline values: CDR1 SGHTA, CDR2 FQGNSA. Here the CDR3 reads CASSLTSGGYNEQFF. The CDR3 DNA sequence: TGTGCCAGCAGCCTAACTAGCGGGGGTTACAATGAGCAGTTCTTC. Using reference TRBV7-2 and TRBJ2-1 for the parts outside the CDR3, the full variable domain is GAGVSQSPSNKVTEKGKDVELRCDPISGHTALYWYRQSLGQGLEFLIYFQGNSAPDKSGLPSDRFSAERTGGSVSTLTIQRTQQEDSAVYLCASSLTSGGYNEQFFGPGTRLTVL.

V and J are TRBV11-2 and TRBJ2-7; D gene uncertain. V dropped 2 bases and J dropped 6 bases, with 5 bases sitting between them. Germline V CDR1 and CDR2: SGHAT, FQNNGV. This CDR3 comprises 11 residues. The CDR3 loop is CASSLYSEQYF. CDR3 nucleotides: TGTGCCAGCAGCTTATACAGCGAGCAGTACTTC.

This rearrangement joins TRBV6-1 to TRBJ2-7, with TRBD2 as a possible D gene (6 bases). Germline V CDR1 and CDR2: MNHNS, SASEGT. This CDR3 has 15 amino acids. Between the trimmed V and J ends, which lost 1 base and 2 bases, there was a span of 12 bases. Here the CDR3 DNA reads TGTGCCAGCAGTGAAGTTGCGGGGCCTCCCTACGAGCAGTACTTC. Its protein product is CASSEVAGPPYEQYF.

This chain links TRBV6-6 with TRBJ2-5; the match to TRBD1 covers 9 bases. V lost 2 bases, J lost 13 bases, and 14 bases stayed unmatched. Germline-derived CDR1 and CDR2 are MNHNY and SVGAGI (reference sequence). The CDR3 spans 15 residues. The CDR3 DNA sequence: TGTGCCAGCAGTTACAAGGGCGGGACAGGGAGCCAGGGGTACTTC. It translates to CASSYKGGTGSQGYF.

The chain is built from TRBV5-1 and TRBJ2-5, with TRBD1 matching 10 bases. Germline V gene lookup returns CDR1 SGHRS and CDR2 YFSETQ. The CDR3 has 15 amino acids. V lost 4 bases and J lost 5; bases outside the gene matches: 8. The CDR3 nucleotides are TGCGCCAGCAGCCGAGGGACAGGGGACCGGGAGACCCAGTACTTC. Translated, it gives CASSRGTGDRETQYF. Drawing the rest from reference TRBV5-1 and TRBJ2-5, the complete variable domain is KAGVTQTPRYLIKTRGQQVTLSCSPISGHRSVSWYQQTPGQGLQFLFEYFSETQRNKGNFPGRFSGRQFSNSRSEMNVSTLELGDSALYLCASSRGTGDRETQYFGPGTRLLVL.

This chain connects TRBV28 to TRBJ1-3; 9 bases match TRBD1. The CDR3 runs to 15 residues. The germline V gene encodes CDR1 MDHEN and CDR2 SYDVKM. J lost 3 bases, V lost 7 bases, and 7 bases had no gene match. The CDR3 DNA is TGTGCCAGCACCGCCGGGACAGGGAGTGGAAACACCATATATTTT. Its translation is CASTAGTGSGNTIYF.

The chain links TRBV3-1 (or the pseudogene TRBV3-2) to TRBJ2-3; TRBD1 matches 8 bases. Germline V lookup: CDR1 LGHDT, CDR2 YNNKEL (reference sequence). CDR3 length: 15 amino acids. The V segment lost 4 bases and the J segment 0 bases; nucleotides outside the gene matches: 3. The CDR3 bases are TGTGCCAGCAGCCTCCGACAGGGGAGCACAGATACGCAGTATTTT. Amino acid sequence: CASSLRQGSTDTQYF.

This rearrangement joins TRBV5-8 to TRBJ1-2; no definite D call. The V gene's germline CDR1 is SGHTS and CDR2 YDEGEE. This CDR3 is 14 amino acids long. Trimming left V 4 bases short and J 5 bases short, with 15 bases between. CDR3 DNA sequence: TGTGCCAGCAGCCTCGGGTTGACGGCGTATGGCTACACCTTC. Residues: CASSLGLTAYGYTF.

V and J are TRBV3-1 (or the pseudogene TRBV3-2) and TRBJ1-1; a weak D match, TRBD1 (5 bases). This CDR3 spans 16 amino acids. V was clipped by 0 bases and J by 4 bases, with 15 bases between them. In germline, CDR1 is LGHDT, CDR2 YNNKEL (reference sequence). The CDR3 loop reads CASSQEALGASTEAFF. CDR3 in DNA: TGTGCCAGCAGCCAAGAGGCGTTAGGGGCCAGCACTGAAGCTTTCTTT.